The clone carrying this T cell receptor beta chain came up many times. Its target is not known. Per germline, CDR1 SGHRS and CDR2 YFSETQ. This CDR3 comprises 13 residues. The germline V and J ends were trimmed by 4 bases and 6 bases, with 10 bases remaining between them. These data are taken from a study of CD8 T cells in ankylosing spondylitis. Study-level points and caveats: In ankylosing spondylitis patients, matched synovial fluid reportedly showed significant enrichment of disease-linked clones. Several highly homologous variants made up a TCR beta motif, and this motif appeared characteristic of ankylosing spondylitis blood.

TCRdb reprocessed the 5' RACE reads via MiXCR and lists one record per CDR3 protein. The sample has more than 400,000 distinct CDR3 sequences; about 5.2% are singletons. The TCR comes from a male donor with ankylosing spondylitis. The sequencing sample was made of blood, either unsorted or a sorted T cell fraction (not recorded which). The chain is built from TRBV5-1 and TRBJ2-2; D gene unclear. The CDR3 sequence: CASSTAPAGELFF. As DNA, the CDR3 is TGCGCCAGCAGCACGGCCCCCGCCGGGGAGCTGTTTTTT.